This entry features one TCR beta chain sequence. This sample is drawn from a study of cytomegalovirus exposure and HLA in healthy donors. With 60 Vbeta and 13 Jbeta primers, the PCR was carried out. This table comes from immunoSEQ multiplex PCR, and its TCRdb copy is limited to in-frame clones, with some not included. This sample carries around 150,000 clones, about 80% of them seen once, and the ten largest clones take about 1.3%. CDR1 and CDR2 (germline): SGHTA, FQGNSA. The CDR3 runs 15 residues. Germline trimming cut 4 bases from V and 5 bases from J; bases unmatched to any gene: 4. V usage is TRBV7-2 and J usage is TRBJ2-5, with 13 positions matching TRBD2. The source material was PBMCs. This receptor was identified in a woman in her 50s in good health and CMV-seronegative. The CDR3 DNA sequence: TGTGCCAGCAGCTGGACGACTAGCGGGAGGGAGACCCAGTACTTC. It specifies CASSWTTSGRETQYF.